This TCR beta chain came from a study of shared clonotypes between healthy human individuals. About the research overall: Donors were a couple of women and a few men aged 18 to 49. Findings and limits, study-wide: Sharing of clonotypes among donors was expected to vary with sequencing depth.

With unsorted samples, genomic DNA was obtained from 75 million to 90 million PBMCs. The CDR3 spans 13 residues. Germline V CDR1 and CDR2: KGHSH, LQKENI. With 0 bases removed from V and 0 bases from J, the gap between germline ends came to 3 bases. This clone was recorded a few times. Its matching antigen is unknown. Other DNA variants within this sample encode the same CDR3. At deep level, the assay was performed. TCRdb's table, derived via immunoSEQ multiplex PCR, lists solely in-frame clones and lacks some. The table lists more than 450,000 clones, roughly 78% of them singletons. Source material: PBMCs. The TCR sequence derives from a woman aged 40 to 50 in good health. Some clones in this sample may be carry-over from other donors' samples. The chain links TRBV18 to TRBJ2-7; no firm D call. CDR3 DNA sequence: TGTGCCAGCTCACCACCCTTCTCCTACGAGCAGTACTTC. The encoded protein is CASSPPFSYEQYF.